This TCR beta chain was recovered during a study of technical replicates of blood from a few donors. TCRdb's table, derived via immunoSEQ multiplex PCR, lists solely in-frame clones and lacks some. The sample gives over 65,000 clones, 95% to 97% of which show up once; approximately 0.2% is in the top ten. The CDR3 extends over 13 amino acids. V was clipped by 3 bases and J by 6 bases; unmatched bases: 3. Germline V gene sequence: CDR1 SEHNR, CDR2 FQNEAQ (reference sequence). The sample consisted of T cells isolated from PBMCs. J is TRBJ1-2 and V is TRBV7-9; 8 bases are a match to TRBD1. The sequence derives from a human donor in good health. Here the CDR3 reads CASSLDRDHGYTF. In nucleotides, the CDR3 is TGTGCCAGCAGCTTGGACAGGGACCATGGCTACACCTTC.